The 32 T cell receptor beta chains in this list originate from one sample, sequenced in a study of blood T cell repertoires in COVID-19. Data came from immunoSEQ multiplex PCR; TCRdb stores just in-frame clones and leaves some out. The table lists approximately 290,000 clones, 70% to 90% of them singletons. Source material: PBMCs or T cells enriched from blood (not recorded which). The receptors originated from a woman in her twenties or thirties who had recovered from COVID-19.

The chain employs TRBV28 and TRBJ2-7; D is perhaps TRBD1 (5 bases). Between the trimmed V and J ends, which lost 7 bases and 6 bases, there was a span of 19 bases. Germline V CDR1 and CDR2: MDHEN, SYDVKM. This CDR3 contains 14 residues. As DNA, the CDR3 is TGTGCCAGCACCCAGGACATGGACCCTACCGAGCAGTACTTC. This codes for CASTQDMDPTEQYF.

V and J are TRBV2 and TRBJ1-1; D is unresolved. Germline lookup yields CDR1 SNHLY and CDR2 FYNNEI. The CDR3 has 13 residues. V was trimmed by 4 bases and J by 1 base, leaving 7 bases between them. In DNA, the CDR3 is TGTGCCAGCAGTGTCGGAGAGAACACTGAAGCTTTCTTT. Protein product: CASSVGENTEAFF.

The gene calls are TRBV7-9 and TRBJ1-4, with TRBD1 identical over 10 bases. Per the germline V gene, CDR1 is SEHNR and CDR2 is FQNEAQ (reference sequence). The CDR3 loop spans 17 amino acids. Unmatched junction bases numbered 3, after V lost 0 bases and J lost 2 bases. In nucleotides, the CDR3 is TGTGCCAGCAGCTTAGCGAGGGGACAGGGGACTAATGAAAAACTGTTTTTT. Its protein product is CASSLARGQGTNEKLFF.

The J gene is TRBJ2-1, the V gene TRBV7-6, with a weak D call TRBD1 (6 bases). CDR3 length: 15 amino acids. The germline V gene has CDR1 SGHVS and CDR2 FNYEAQ. V shed 1 base and J shed 7 bases, with 14 bases lying between them. CDR3 in DNA: TGTGCCAGCAGCTTAGTGGGGGCTCCGGGGAATGAGCAGTTCTTC. This sequence encodes CASSLVGAPGNEQFF.

The chain has TRBV6-5 and TRBJ2-1; D remains unclear. V was pared by 5 bases and J by 7 bases, with 9 bases between. Germline values: CDR1 MNHEY, CDR2 SVGAGI. This CDR3 comprises 12 residues. The CDR3 here is CASSLTANEQFF. CDR3 coding DNA: TGTGCCAGCAGTCTGACTGCAAATGAGCAGTTCTTC.

The chain recombines TRBV14 with TRBJ2-1, with D possibly TRBD1 on 6 matching bases. Germline loops: CDR1 SGHDN, CDR2 FVKESK. Between the trimmed V and J ends, which lost 4 bases and 4 bases, there was a span of 23 bases. This CDR3 contains 18 residues. CDR3 residues: CASSPRYHVQGQYNEQFF. CDR3 coding DNA: TGTGCCAGCAGCCCCCGATACCACGTACAGGGTCAGTACAATGAGCAGTTCTTC.

The CDR3 spells CASSLNLRQGEGYEQFF. CDR3 sequence (DNA): TGTGCCAGCAGCTTAAACCTCCGACAGGGCGAAGGGTATGAGCAGTTCTTC. The V call is TRBV7-8, the J call TRBJ2-1; TRBD1 matches 7 bases. J lost 8 bases, V lost 2 bases, and 15 bases had no gene match. Germline CDR1 and CDR2: SGHVS and FQNEAQ. CDR3 length equals 17 residues.

The chain is built from TRBV2 and TRBJ1-3; D perhaps matches TRBD1 (6 bases). The CDR3 runs 14 residues. V shed 6 bases and J shed 0 bases, with 9 bases lying between them. Germline V gene lookup returns CDR1 SNHLY and CDR2 FYNNEI. In DNA, the CDR3 is TGTGCCAGCAGAACACAGGGCTCTGGAAACACCATATATTTT. This sequence encodes CASRTQGSGNTIYF.

This chain joins TRBV12-1 and TRBJ1-5; no DNA check was done on the table's D call, TRBD1. TRBV12-1 is designated a pseudogene. The CDR3 totals 15 residues. The CDR3 here is CASSPGKSPGQPQHF. The DNA for the CDR3 is TGTGCCAGCAGCCCAGGGAAGTCCCCGGGCCAGCCCCAGCATTTT.

The rearrangement links TRBV6-6 to TRBJ2-7; 10 nucleotides align to TRBD1. This CDR3 comprises 15 residues. The ends lost 5 bases at V and 2 bases at J; junction bases unmatched: 6. Germline V CDR1 and CDR2: MNHNY, SVGAGI (reference sequence). The CDR3 DNA sequence: TGTGCCAGCAGTCGATCTGGACAGGGGGCCTACGAGCAGTACTTC. Its protein is CASSRSGQGAYEQYF.

V usage is TRBV30 and J usage is TRBJ1-2, with D possibly being TRBD1 (6 bases). This CDR3 contains 11 residues. Germline V CDR1 and CDR2: GTSNPN, SVGIG (reference sequence). V was shortened by 1 base and J by 6 bases, with 6 bases between the two germline ends. The CDR3 loop reads CAWSDRDGYTF. For the CDR3, the DNA is TGTGCCTGGAGTGACAGGGATGGCTACACCTTC.

This clone showed up just a few times. The rearrangement links TRBV19 to TRBJ1-1, with TRBD1 as a possible D gene (6 bases). In germline, CDR1 is LNHDA, CDR2 SQIVND (reference sequence). This CDR3 is built from 15 residues. Trimming left V 5 bases short and J 1 base short, with 14 bases between. This CDR3 reads CASSGFRGGNTEAFF. CDR3 sequence (DNA): TGTGCCAGTAGTGGCTTCAGGGGCGGGAACACTGAAGCTTTCTTT.

This sequence joins TRBV6-5 and TRBJ1-2; D possibly corresponds to TRBD1 (6 bases). CDR1 MNHEY and CDR2 SVGAGI come from the germline V gene. This CDR3 has 16 residues. Trimming stripped 2 bases from V and 3 bases from J, with 16 bases between. CDR3: CASSYERGLVDYGYTF. The CDR3 DNA reads TGTGCCAGCAGTTACGAGCGGGGGCTGGTAGACTATGGCTACACCTTC.

The sample holds one count of this clone. The CDR3 DNA reads TGTGCCAGCAGTGCCCCCAGGGCTGTTATATTCACTGAAGCTTTCTTT. Translation: CASSAPRAVIFTEAFF. V gene TRBV6-1 combines with J gene TRBJ1-1; possibly TRBD1 for D (5 bases). Germline CDR1 reads MNHNS; CDR2 reads SASEGT. The CDR3 spans 16 residues. V was trimmed by 4 bases and J by 4 bases, leaving 19 bases between them.

The chain couples TRBV10-1 to TRBJ2-7, with TRBD1 identical over 7 bases. After removal of 5 bases from V and 0 bases from J, the junction contained 1 base not matched to a gene. CDR1 WNHNN and CDR2 SYGVQD come from the germline V gene (reference sequence). This CDR3 has 13 residues. CDR3 region: CASSRDSSYEQYF. The DNA for the CDR3 is TGCGCCAGCAGTCGGGACAGCTCCTACGAGCAGTACTTC.

V and J are TRBV28 and TRBJ2-3; the match to TRBD1 covers 7 bases. This CDR3 is 19 amino acids long. Trimming removed 3 bases from V and 4 bases from J; junction bases left unmatched: 19. Germline values: CDR1 MDHEN, CDR2 SYDVKM. This CDR3 is CASSLDRPDGALRADTQYF. The CDR3 region has the DNA TGTGCCAGCAGTTTGGACAGGCCAGACGGTGCCCTGAGGGCAGATACGCAGTATTTT.

This sequence joins TRBV5-1 and TRBJ1-6; D perhaps matches TRBD1 (6 bases). Looked up from germline, CDR1 is SGHRS and CDR2 is YFSETQ. Deletions cut 1 base from V and 4 bases from J, with 12 bases between. CDR3 size: 16 residues. CDR3 loop: CASSLTGLKYNSPLHF. The CDR3 DNA follows: TGCGCCAGCAGCTTGACAGGGCTAAAGTATAATTCACCCCTCCACTTT.

This clone came up many times. This chain links TRBV6-1 with TRBJ2-1; TRBD2 might be the D (5 bases). Germline V gene sequence: CDR1 MNHNS, CDR2 SASEGT. The V and J ends lost 3 bases and 9 bases respectively, with 18 bases between them. The CDR3 is made up of 15 amino acids. The CDR3 DNA reads as TGTGCCAGCAGTGAGGAGGCTAGTGGAGTGACTGAGCAGTTCTTC. As protein: CASSEEASGVTEQFF.

The gene calls are TRBV7-3 and TRBJ2-1; TRBD2 matches 7 bases. The germline V gene has CDR1 SGHTA and CDR2 FQGTGA. Trimming cost V 2 bases and J 7 bases; bases outside gene matches: 11. The CDR3 is 16 amino acids. CDR3 sequence reads: CASSLRRGLAANEQFF. CDR3 DNA sequence: TGTGCCAGCAGCTTACGCCGTGGGCTAGCGGCAAATGAGCAGTTCTTC.

The chain is built from TRBV9 and TRBJ2-1; 12 nucleotides agree with TRBD1. The CDR3 runs to 14 residues. From germline, CDR1 is SGDLS and CDR2 YYNGEE. The V gene end was trimmed by 0 bases and the J gene end by 10 bases; junction bases not matched to a gene: 2. CDR3 amino acids: CASSVAGQGAEQFF. CDR3 bases: TGTGCCAGCAGCGTAGCGGGACAGGGGGCCGAGCAGTTCTTC.

V usage is TRBV2 and J usage is TRBJ1-2, with D tentatively TRBD1 (5 bases). The CDR3 is made up of 14 amino acids. The V gene's germline CDR1 is SNHLY and CDR2 FYNNEI. V lost 5 bases to trimming and J lost 4 bases, with 14 bases between them. This CDR3 reads CASSRATASYGYTF. For the CDR3, the DNA is TGTGCCAGCAGTAGAGCGACAGCTTCCTATGGCTACACCTTC.

In its sample, this clone was seen once. This chain links TRBV7-3 with TRBJ2-1, with TRBD2 matching over 7 bases. The CDR3 is 16 residues long. CDR1 is SGHTA, CDR2 FQGTGA, per germline. With V trimmed by 0 bases and J by 2 bases, 4 bases remained unmatched. The CDR3 bases are TGTGCCAGCAGCTTAACGGGCGGGAGCACCTACAATGAGCAGTTCTTC. Amino acid sequence: CASSLTGGSTYNEQFF.

The chain combines TRBV27 with TRBJ1-5; D is undetermined. CDR1 is MNHEY, CDR2 SMNVEV, per germline (reference sequence). V was trimmed by 9 bases and J by 0 bases, leaving 18 bases between them. The CDR3 consists of 16 residues. CDR3: CARYFEGERSNQPQHF. The CDR3 region has the DNA TGTGCCAGGTACTTCGAGGGTGAGCGTAGCAATCAGCCCCAGCATTTT.

A single count supports this clone. This chain uses TRBV19 with TRBJ2-7; 9 positions agree with TRBD1. With 5 bases clipped from V and 3 bases from J, the junction kept 11 bases outside the gene matches. The CDR3 spans 16 residues. Germline V gene data show CDR1 as LNHDA and CDR2 as SQIVND (reference sequence). The CDR3 DNA reads as TGTGCCAGTAGTTACCTCCCGGGACAGGGCCTCTACGAGCAGTACTTC. It encodes CASSYLPGQGLYEQYF.

The chain links TRBV24-1 to TRBJ2-6, with a weak D call TRBD1 (6 bases). With 5 bases removed from V and 4 bases from J, the gap between germline ends came to 20 bases. CDR3 length: 18 amino acids. Germline V gene sequence: CDR1 KGHDR, CDR2 SFDVKD. In nucleotides, the CDR3 is TGTGCCACCAGTGGTCGACAGGAACAGCCCCCAGGGGCCAACGTCCTGACTTTC. Translated, it gives CATSGRQEQPPGANVLTF.

The chain is built from TRBV18 and TRBJ2-7; D is perhaps TRBD1 (5 bases). Trimming left V 2 bases short and J 1 base short, with 9 bases between. Germline lookup yields CDR1 KGHSH and CDR2 LQKENI. CDR3 length equals 14 residues. In DNA form, the CDR3 reads TGTGCCAGCTCACCATCTAAGGGGTCCTACGAGCAGTACTTC. Translated: CASSPSKGSYEQYF. Complete variable domain (other parts from reference TRBV18 and TRBJ2-7): NAGVMQNPRHLVRRRGQEARLRCSPMKGHSHVYWYRQLPEEGLKFMVYLQKENIIDESGMPKERFSAEFPKEGPSILRIQQVVRGDSAAYFCASSPSKGSYEQYFGPGTRLTVT.

CDR3 sequence reads: CASSLNEQFF. CDR3 nucleotides: TGTGCCAGCAGCCTCAATGAGCAGTTCTTC. This chain joins TRBV11-2 and TRBJ2-1; the D is unclear. Germline V gives CDR1 SGHAT, CDR2 FQNNGV. The CDR3 length is 10 residues. The V end was cut by 5 bases, the J end by 6 bases, with 2 bases between.

The rearrangement joins TRBV12-3 or TRBV12-4 to TRBJ1-5; D is unresolved. The CDR3 length is 13 residues. Trimming stripped 4 bases from V and 6 bases from J, with 10 bases between. The CDR3, as DNA: TGTGCCAGCAGTTCCGGGGAGATTCAGCCCCAGCATTTT. This encodes CASSSGEIQPQHF.

The chain is built from TRBV18 and TRBJ2-3, with 11 bases lining up with TRBD1. The ends lost 2 bases at V and 3 bases at J; junction bases unmatched: 1. The CDR3 runs 15 residues. CDR1 is KGHSH and CDR2 is LQKENI in the germline V gene. The CDR3 DNA reads as TGTGCCAGCTCACCATGGGACAGGGGGACAGATACGCAGTATTTT. This gives the protein CASSPWDRGTDTQYF.

The chain uses TRBV29-1 and TRBJ2-7; D is perhaps TRBD1 (6 bases). V lost 0 bases and J 6 bases, leaving 9 bases between the germline ends. CDR1 and CDR2 from the germline V gene are SQVTM and ANQGSEA. The CDR3 is 12 residues long. The CDR3 coding sequence is TGCAGCGTTGAAGATTCAGGGGCCGAGCAGTACTTC. Its translation is CSVEDSGAEQYF.

The chain couples TRBV27 to TRBJ1-2; a weak D match, TRBD1 (6 bases). Trimming left V 3 bases short and J 5 bases short, with 22 bases between. Germline lookup yields CDR1 MNHEY and CDR2 SMNVEV (reference sequence). The CDR3 loop spans 17 amino acids. The CDR3 sequence is CASSFKIPARGGYGYTF. The CDR3 region has the DNA TGTGCCAGCAGTTTTAAAATCCCTGCCAGGGGAGGGTATGGCTACACCTTC.

This chain connects TRBV28 to TRBJ1-2; 8 nucleotides align to TRBD1. V gave up 5 bases and J gave up 0 bases; unmatched junction bases: 17. Germline CDR1 reads MDHEN; CDR2 reads SYDVKM. The CDR3 spans 19 residues. DNA for the CDR3: TGTGCCAGCAGTGGAATCGGGACAGGATCTAGTAGGACTAACTATGGCTACACCTTC. Translating it yields CASSGIGTGSSRTNYGYTF.